A single sample gave rise to the 23 T cell receptor beta chains below, sequenced in a study of blood T cell repertoires in COVID-19. TCRdb's table, derived via immunoSEQ multiplex PCR, lists solely in-frame clones and lacks some. The sample holds around 90,000 clones, about 90% seen once. Sequencing was performed on peripheral blood. These receptors were taken from a male donor with acute or convalescent COVID-19.

The table lists this clone with a count of one. The chain joins TRBV6-5 to TRBJ2-1, with a weak D call TRBD1 (5 bases). CDR3 length: 13 residues. V was trimmed by 6 bases and J by 8 bases, leaving 14 bases between them. CDR1 is MNHEY and CDR2 is SVGAGI in the germline V gene. The CDR3 nucleotides read TGTGCCAGCAGATTTATCCAGGGTGATGAGCAGTTCTTC. Protein sequence: CASRFIQGDEQFF.

The rearrangement joins TRBV28 to TRBJ2-7, with D possibly being TRBD1 (5 bases). Trimming removed 5 bases at V and 6 bases at J, with 17 bases between. CDR3 length equals 14 residues. Per the germline V gene, CDR1 is MDHEN and CDR2 is SYDVKM. The CDR3 DNA sequence: TGTGCCAGCAGTCCCAGTCCGGACATCCTCGAGCAGTACTTC. It specifies CASSPSPDILEQYF.

This clone was observed once. The gene calls are TRBV23-1 and TRBJ1-1, with 8 bases identical to TRBD1. TRBV23-1 is sorted into the ORF group, with uncertain function. V lost 3 bases and J lost 4; bases outside the gene matches: 10. This CDR3 is built from 16 residues. The chain's CDR3 is CASSHGDRPYGTEAFF. Written as DNA, the CDR3 is TGCGCCAGCAGTCACGGGGACAGGCCTTATGGCACTGAAGCTTTCTTT.

In DNA, the CDR3 is TGTGCCAGCAGAAGGTCGGGTGGAAACACCATATATTTT. Its translation is CASRRSGGNTIYF. J is TRBJ1-3 and V is TRBV6-5; the D is unclear. This CDR3 region has 13 residues. Germline V gives CDR1 MNHEY, CDR2 SVGAGI. The V gene lost 6 bases and the J gene lost 3 bases, with 9 bases spanning the gap.

This chain joins TRBV7-2 and TRBJ2-1, with TRBD2 matching over 11 bases. CDR3 size: 15 residues. V was pared by 3 bases and J by 4 bases, with 2 bases of the junction left unmatched. The V gene's germline CDR1 is SGHTA and CDR2 FQGNSA. The CDR3, as DNA: TGTGCCAGCAGCTTGACTAGCGGGGATTACAATGAGCAGTTCTTC. This translates into CASSLTSGDYNEQFF.

As for this clone: An end of the junction does not agree with germline; a read error may underlie this. V gene TRBV24-1 combines with J gene TRBJ2-4; possible D gene TRBD2, 6 bases. The CDR3 is 12 amino acids. Germline CDR1 and CDR2: KGHDR and SFDVKD. The CDR3 nucleotides are TGTGCCACCAGTGATGGTACTGGGAGGCAGCTTTTC. It codes for CATSDGTGRQLF.

The V gene is TRBV14, the J gene TRBJ2-1, with 7 positions matching TRBD1. This CDR3 has 15 amino acids. Germline assignment: CDR1 SGHDN and CDR2 FVKESK. V gave up 2 bases and J gave up 6 bases; unmatched junction bases: 7. CDR3 nucleotide sequence: TGTGCCAGCAGCCAAACAGGGGCCCCTGGCAATGAGCAGTTCTTC. Translation gives CASSQTGAPGNEQFF.

This clone was detected a few times. The chain has TRBV2 and TRBJ1-2, with 7 positions matching TRBD1. This CDR3 is 13 amino acids long. The V and J ends lost 5 bases and 5 bases, in that order; junction bases with no gene match: 5. Germline loops: CDR1 SNHLY, CDR2 FYNNEI. CDR3 in amino acids: CASSYRGGYGYTF. CDR3 in DNA: TGTGCCAGCAGTTACAGGGGCGGGTATGGCTACACCTTC.

This clone was seen more than once but under ten times. V is TRBV18 and J is TRBJ1-1; no clear D gene. The germline gives CDR1 KGHSH, CDR2 LQKENI. The CDR3 has 14 residues. With 4 bases removed from V and 4 bases from J, the gap between germline ends came to 13 bases. In DNA, the CDR3 is TGTGCCAGCTCACGTGACGGACGGGGCACTGAAGCTTTCTTT. Translated: CASSRDGRGTEAFF. Complete variable domain (other parts from reference TRBV18 and TRBJ1-1): NAGVMQNPRHLVRRRGQEARLRCSPMKGHSHVYWYRQLPEEGLKFMVYLQKENIIDESGMPKERFSAEFPKEGPSILRIQQVVRGDSAAYFCASSRDGRGTEAFFGQGTRLTVV.

V and J are TRBV19 and TRBJ2-5, with 8 bases lining up with TRBD2. The CDR3 runs 17 residues. The germline CDR1 and CDR2 sequences are LNHDA and SQIVND (reference sequence). The J segment lost 3 bases and the V segment lost 3 bases, leaving 12 bases of the junction unmatched. CDR3 in amino acids: CASSMGQTSGQKETQYF. In nucleotides, the CDR3 is TGTGCCAGTAGTATGGGTCAAACTAGCGGTCAGAAAGAGACCCAGTACTTC. Using reference TRBV19 and TRBJ2-5 for the parts outside the CDR3, the full variable domain is DGGITQSPKYLFRKEGQNVTLSCEQNLNHDAMYWYRQDPGQGLRLIYYSQIVNDFQKGDIAEGYSVSREKKESFPLTVTSAQKNPTAFYLCASSMGQTSGQKETQYFGPGTRLLVL.

The rearrangement links TRBV15 to TRBJ2-1, with 9 bases matching TRBD2. The CDR3 is made up of 16 amino acids. J gave up 9 bases and V 1 base, and 10 bases lay outside the gene matches. CDR1 is LNHNV, CDR2 YYDKDF, per germline (reference sequence). The CDR3 DNA reads as TGTGCCACCAGCAGAGTGGGGACTGCGGGGGGGATTGAGCAGTTCTTC. This translates into CATSRVGTAGGIEQFF.

This chain joins TRBV24-1 and TRBJ2-2; 9 positions match TRBD1. There are 17 residues in the CDR3. Germline V gene lookup returns CDR1 KGHDR and CDR2 SFDVKD. J gave up 4 bases and V 3 bases, and 8 bases lay outside the gene matches. The DNA for the CDR3 is TGTGCCACCAGTGATCCAAGGACAGGGGCGGGCACCGGGGAGCTGTTTTTT. Translated: CATSDPRTGAGTGELFF.

The V gene is TRBV18, the J gene TRBJ1-5; 8 bases align to TRBD1. CDR1 KGHSH and CDR2 LQKENI come from the germline V gene. J was trimmed by 4 bases and V by 3 bases; bases with no gene match: 5. The CDR3 covers 15 residues. The CDR3 sequence: CASSPGQGPNQPQHF. In DNA form, the CDR3 reads TGTGCCAGCTCACCCGGACAGGGACCAAATCAGCCCCAGCATTTT.

The J gene is TRBJ2-7, the V gene TRBV5-5, with 9 bases aligning to TRBD1. With 2 bases clipped from V and 4 bases from J, the junction kept 7 bases outside the gene matches. Germline CDR1 and CDR2: SGHKS and YYEKEE (reference sequence). The CDR3 is 15 residues long. The CDR3 DNA reads TGTGCCAGCAGCTTAGAGGGGACAGGGTTATACGAGCAGTACTTC. This encodes CASSLEGTGLYEQYF.

Concerning this clone itself: At one of its ends the junction is not consistent with the germline gene, which may arise from a read error. The chain couples TRBV5-1 to TRBJ1-3; D is unresolved. Germline CDR1 SGHRS, CDR2 YFSETQ. This CDR3 comprises 14 residues. The CDR3 loop reads CASRLEPTGNTIYF. The CDR3 DNA follows: TGCGCCAGCAGATTGGAACCTACTGGAAACACCATATATTTT.

CDR3 sequence: CASSSGIQETQYF. The DNA for the CDR3 is TGTGCCAGCAGTTCCGGGATTCAAGAGACCCAGTACTTC. The J gene is TRBJ2-5, the V gene TRBV27; TRBD2 might be the D (5 bases). The CDR3 length is 13 residues. Trimming left V 4 bases short and J 2 bases short, with 8 bases between. Per germline, CDR1 MNHEY and CDR2 SMNVEV (reference sequence).

The CDR3 sequence: CASSATGGLGGEQYF. The CDR3, as DNA: TGTGCCAGCAGCGCCACAGGCGGCCTTGGGGGGGAGCAGTACTTC. The chain has TRBV2 and TRBJ2-7; tentative D call: TRBD2 (6 bases). Germline V gene data show CDR1 as SNHLY and CDR2 as FYNNEI. The CDR3 totals 15 residues. The V gene lost 6 bases and the J gene lost 7 bases, with 22 bases spanning the gap.

The chain is built from TRBV28 and TRBJ2-3; 9 nucleotides line up with TRBD2. This CDR3 region has 14 residues. The germline gives CDR1 MDHEN, CDR2 SYDVKM. Germline trimming cut 6 bases from V and 8 bases from J; bases unmatched to any gene: 9. In nucleotides, the CDR3 is TGTGCCAGCAGCTTGCGGGGGGGCCAAGGTACGCAGTATTTT. It encodes CASSLRGGQGTQYF. The variable domain in full, completed from reference TRBV28 and TRBJ2-3, reads DVKVTQSSRYLVKRTGEKVFLECVQDMDHENMFWYRQDPGLGLRLIYFSYDVKMKEKGDIPEGYSVSREKKERFSLILESASTNQTSMYLCASSLRGGQGTQYFGPGTRLTVL.

This clone was detected once. The chain couples TRBV5-1 to TRBJ1-1, with TRBD1 matching 7 bases. CDR1 is SGHRS, CDR2 YFSETQ, per germline. The CDR3 is made up of 16 amino acids. V gave up 0 bases and J gave up 5 bases; unmatched junction bases: 10. This CDR3 reads CASSLVKGAVGTEAFF. DNA of the CDR3: TGCGCCAGCAGCTTGGTAAAGGGGGCAGTTGGGACTGAAGCTTTCTTT.

The rearrangement links TRBV2 to TRBJ1-4, with 11 positions matching TRBD1. From germline, CDR1 is SNHLY and CDR2 FYNNEI. V lost 2 bases and J lost 11; bases outside the gene matches: 10. The CDR3 runs to 16 residues. CDR3 region: CASSEQGGTGGWKLFF. The CDR3 DNA reads TGTGCCAGCAGTGAACAGGGTGGGACAGGGGGTTGGAAACTGTTTTTT.

For the CDR3, the DNA is TGTGCCAGCAGCGTAGAGTTAGGAGCTGAAGCTTTCTTT. This translates into CASSVELGAEAFF. J is TRBJ1-1 and V is TRBV9; D gene uncertain. The length of the CDR3 is 13 residues. Germline V gene sequence: CDR1 SGDLS, CDR2 YYNGEE. Trimming removed 0 bases at V and 6 bases at J, with 9 bases between.

The chain joins TRBV6-5 to TRBJ1-5; D is possibly TRBD1 (5 bases). Germline V CDR1 and CDR2: MNHEY, SVGAGI. With 6 bases removed from V and 5 bases from J, the gap between germline ends came to 11 bases. This CDR3 comprises 13 residues. DNA for the CDR3: TGTGCCAGCAGCCTTACAGGCGATCAGCCCCAGCATTTT. It is translated as CASSLTGDQPQHF.

The chain employs TRBV5-4 and TRBJ1-4; 10 positions match TRBD1. Trimming took 4 bases from V and 7 from J; bases not matched to a gene: 4. This CDR3 has 14 residues. Per germline, CDR1 SGHNT and CDR2 YYREEE (reference sequence). The CDR3 loop reads CASSAGQGGEKLFF. The CDR3 bases are TGTGCCAGCAGCGCCGGACAGGGGGGTGAAAAACTGTTTTTT.